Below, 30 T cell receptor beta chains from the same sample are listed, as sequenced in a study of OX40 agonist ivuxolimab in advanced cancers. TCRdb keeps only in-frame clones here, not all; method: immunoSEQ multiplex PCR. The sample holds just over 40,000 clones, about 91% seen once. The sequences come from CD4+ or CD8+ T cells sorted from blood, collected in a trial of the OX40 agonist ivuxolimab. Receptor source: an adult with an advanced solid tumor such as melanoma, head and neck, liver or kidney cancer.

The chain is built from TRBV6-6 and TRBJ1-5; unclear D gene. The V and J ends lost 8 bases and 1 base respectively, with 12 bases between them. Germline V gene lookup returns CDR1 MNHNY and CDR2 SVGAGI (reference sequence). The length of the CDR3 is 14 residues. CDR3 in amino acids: CASAAFGSNQPQHF. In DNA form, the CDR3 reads TGTGCCAGCGCCGCGTTTGGGAGCAATCAGCCCCAGCATTTT.

This chain's CDR3 is CASSTGVAGQETQYF. CDR3 nucleotides: TGTGCCAGCAGCACTGGGGTAGCGGGGCAAGAGACCCAGTACTTC. The chain couples TRBV9 to TRBJ2-5; TRBD2 agrees at 8 bases. V lost 4 bases to trimming and J lost 2 bases; unmatched junction nucleotides: 7. In germline, CDR1 is SGDLS, CDR2 YYNGEE. The length of the CDR3 is 15 residues.

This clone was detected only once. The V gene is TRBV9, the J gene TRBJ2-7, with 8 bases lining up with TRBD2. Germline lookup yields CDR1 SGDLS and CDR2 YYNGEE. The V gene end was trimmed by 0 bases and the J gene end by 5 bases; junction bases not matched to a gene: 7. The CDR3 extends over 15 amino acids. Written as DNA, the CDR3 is TGTGCCAGCAGCGTAGGAGTGACTAGCGTTAACGAGCAGTACTTC. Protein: CASSVGVTSVNEQYF.

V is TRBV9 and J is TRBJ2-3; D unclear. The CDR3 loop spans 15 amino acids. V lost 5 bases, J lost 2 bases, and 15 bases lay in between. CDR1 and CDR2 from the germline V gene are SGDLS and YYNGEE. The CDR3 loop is CASSPLGGFTDTQYF. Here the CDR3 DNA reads TGTGCCAGCAGTCCCCTTGGCGGCTTCACAGATACGCAGTATTTT.

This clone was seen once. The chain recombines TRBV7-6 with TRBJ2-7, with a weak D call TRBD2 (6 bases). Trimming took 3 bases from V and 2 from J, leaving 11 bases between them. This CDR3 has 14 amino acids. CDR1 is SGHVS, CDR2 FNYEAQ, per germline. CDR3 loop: CASSFEEGTYEQYF. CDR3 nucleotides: TGTGCCAGCAGCTTCGAGGAGGGAACCTACGAGCAGTACTTC.

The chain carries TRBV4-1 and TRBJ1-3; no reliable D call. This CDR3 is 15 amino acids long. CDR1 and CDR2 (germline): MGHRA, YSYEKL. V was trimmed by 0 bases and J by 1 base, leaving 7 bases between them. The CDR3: CASSQERGSGNTIYF. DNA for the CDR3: TGCGCCAGCAGCCAAGAGCGGGGTTCTGGAAACACCATATATTTT.

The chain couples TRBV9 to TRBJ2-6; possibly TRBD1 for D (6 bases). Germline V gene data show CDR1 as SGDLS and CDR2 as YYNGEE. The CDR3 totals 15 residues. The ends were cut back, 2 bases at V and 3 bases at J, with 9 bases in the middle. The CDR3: CASSVPGDGANVLTF. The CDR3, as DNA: TGTGCCAGCAGCGTTCCAGGGGATGGGGCCAACGTCCTGACTTTC.

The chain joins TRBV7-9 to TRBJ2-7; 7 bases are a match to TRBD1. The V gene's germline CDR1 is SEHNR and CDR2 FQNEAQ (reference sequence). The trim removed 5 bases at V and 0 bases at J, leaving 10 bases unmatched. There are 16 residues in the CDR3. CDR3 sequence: CASSPPTGVSSYEQYF. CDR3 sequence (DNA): TGTGCCAGCAGCCCCCCCACAGGGGTGAGCTCCTACGAGCAGTACTTC.

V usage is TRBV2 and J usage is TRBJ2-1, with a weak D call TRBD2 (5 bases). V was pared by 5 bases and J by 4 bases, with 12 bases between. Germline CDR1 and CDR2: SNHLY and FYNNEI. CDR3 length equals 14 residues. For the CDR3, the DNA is TGTGCCAGCAGTACGGGATTTGGTTACAATGAGCAGTTCTTC. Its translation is CASSTGFGYNEQFF.

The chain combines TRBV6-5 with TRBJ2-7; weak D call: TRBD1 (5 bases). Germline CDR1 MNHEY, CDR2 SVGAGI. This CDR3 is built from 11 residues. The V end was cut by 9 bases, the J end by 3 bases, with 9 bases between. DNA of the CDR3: TGTGCCAGACAGGCGAACTACGAGCAGTACTTC. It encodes CARQANYEQYF.

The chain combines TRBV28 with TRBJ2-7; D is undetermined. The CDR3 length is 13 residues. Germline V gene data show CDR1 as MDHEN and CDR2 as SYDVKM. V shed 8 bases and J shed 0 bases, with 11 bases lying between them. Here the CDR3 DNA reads TGTGCCAGCTTGATGACGGGCTCCTACGAGCAGTACTTC. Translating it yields CASLMTGSYEQYF.

The CDR3 reads CASTRTVLSSTDTQYF. The CDR3 DNA reads as TGTGCCAGCACCAGGACAGTCCTATCTAGCACAGATACGCAGTATTTT. The V and J genes are TRBV28 and TRBJ2-3, with D perhaps TRBD1 (6 bases). CDR1 is MDHEN and CDR2 is SYDVKM in the germline V gene. V was trimmed by 7 bases and J by 0 bases, leaving 17 bases between them. This CDR3 comprises 16 residues.

The CDR3 coding sequence is TGTGCCAGCAAGATACAGGGGGCGCGGACTGAAGCTTTCTTT. This codes for CASKIQGARTEAFF. The chain employs TRBV2 and TRBJ1-1; TRBD1 matches 9 bases. J was trimmed by 5 bases and V by 7 bases; bases with no gene match: 8. Germline CDR1 reads SNHLY; CDR2 reads FYNNEI. The CDR3 consists of 14 residues.

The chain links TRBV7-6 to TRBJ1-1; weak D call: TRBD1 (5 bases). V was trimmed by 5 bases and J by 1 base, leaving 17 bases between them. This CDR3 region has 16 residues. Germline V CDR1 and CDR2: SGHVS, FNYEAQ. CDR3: CASSPDMGWGNTEAFF. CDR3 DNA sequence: TGTGCCAGCAGCCCGGACATGGGCTGGGGGAACACTGAAGCTTTCTTT.

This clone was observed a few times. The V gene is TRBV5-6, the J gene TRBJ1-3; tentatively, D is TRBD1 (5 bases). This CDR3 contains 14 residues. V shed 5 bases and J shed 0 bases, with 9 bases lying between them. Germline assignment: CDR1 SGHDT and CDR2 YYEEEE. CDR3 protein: CASRGRVSGNTIYF. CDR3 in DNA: TGTGCCAGCAGGGGCAGGGTCTCTGGAAACACCATATATTTT.

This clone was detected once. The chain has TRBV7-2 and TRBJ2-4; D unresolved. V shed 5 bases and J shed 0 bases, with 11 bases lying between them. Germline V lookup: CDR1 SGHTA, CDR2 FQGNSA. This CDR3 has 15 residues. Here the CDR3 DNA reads TGTGCCAGCAGCCAACGTTTGCTAGCCAAAAACATTCAGTACTTC. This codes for CASSQRLLAKNIQYF.

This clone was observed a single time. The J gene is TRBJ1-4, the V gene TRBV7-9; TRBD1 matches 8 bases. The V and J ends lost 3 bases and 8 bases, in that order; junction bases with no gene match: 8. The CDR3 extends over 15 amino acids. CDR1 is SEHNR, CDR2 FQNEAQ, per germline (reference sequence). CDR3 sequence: CASSFRTGSDEKLFF. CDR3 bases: TGTGCCAGCAGCTTCAGGACAGGGTCGGACGAAAAACTGTTTTTT.

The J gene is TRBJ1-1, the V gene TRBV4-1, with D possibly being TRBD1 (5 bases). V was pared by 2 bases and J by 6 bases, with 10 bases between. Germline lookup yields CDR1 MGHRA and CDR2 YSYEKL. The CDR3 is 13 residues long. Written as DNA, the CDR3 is TGCGCCAGCAGCCAAAGTGGCAGGGCTGAAGCTTTCTTT. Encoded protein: CASSQSGRAEAFF.

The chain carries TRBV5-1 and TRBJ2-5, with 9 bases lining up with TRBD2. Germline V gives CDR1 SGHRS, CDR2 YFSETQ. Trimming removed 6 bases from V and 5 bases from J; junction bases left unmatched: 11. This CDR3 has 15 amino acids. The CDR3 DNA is TGCGCCAGCACGGATAGCGGGAGTTTTGGCGAGACCCAGTACTTC. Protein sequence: CASTDSGSFGETQYF.

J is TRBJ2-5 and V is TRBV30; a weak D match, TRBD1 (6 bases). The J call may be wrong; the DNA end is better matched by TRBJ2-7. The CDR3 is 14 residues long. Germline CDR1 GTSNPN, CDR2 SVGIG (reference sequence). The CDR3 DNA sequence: TGTGCCTGGAACTCGGGACATTCCACCTACGAGCAGTACTTC. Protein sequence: CAWNSGHSTYEQYF.

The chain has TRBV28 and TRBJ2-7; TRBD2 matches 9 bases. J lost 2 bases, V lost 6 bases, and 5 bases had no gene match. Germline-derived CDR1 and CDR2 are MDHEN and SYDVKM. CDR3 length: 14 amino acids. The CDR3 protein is CASSRLAATYEQYF. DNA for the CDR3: TGTGCCAGCAGCCGACTAGCGGCTACCTACGAGCAGTACTTC.

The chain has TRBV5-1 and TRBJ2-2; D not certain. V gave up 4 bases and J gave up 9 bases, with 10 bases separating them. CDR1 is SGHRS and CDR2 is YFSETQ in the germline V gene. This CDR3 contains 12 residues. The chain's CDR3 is CASSAAERELFF. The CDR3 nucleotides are TGCGCCAGCAGCGCCGCGGAGAGGGAGCTGTTTTTT.

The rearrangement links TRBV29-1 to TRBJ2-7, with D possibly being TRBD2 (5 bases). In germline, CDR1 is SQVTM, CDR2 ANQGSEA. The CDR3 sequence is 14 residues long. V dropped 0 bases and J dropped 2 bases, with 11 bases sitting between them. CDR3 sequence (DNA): TGCAGCGTTGAAGATCCGGGGTCCCCCTACGAGCAGTACTTC. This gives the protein CSVEDPGSPYEQYF.

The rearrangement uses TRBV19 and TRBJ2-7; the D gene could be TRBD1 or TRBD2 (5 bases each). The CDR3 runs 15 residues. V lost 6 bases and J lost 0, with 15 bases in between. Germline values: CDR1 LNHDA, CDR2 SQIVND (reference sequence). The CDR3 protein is CASSPTGDPSYEQYF. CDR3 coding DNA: TGTGCCAGTAGCCCTACCGGGGACCCCTCCTACGAGCAGTACTTC.

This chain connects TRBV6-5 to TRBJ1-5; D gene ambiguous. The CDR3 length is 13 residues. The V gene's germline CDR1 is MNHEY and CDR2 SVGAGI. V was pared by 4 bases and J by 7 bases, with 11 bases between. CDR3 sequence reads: CASSFGLGQPQHF. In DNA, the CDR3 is TGTGCCAGCAGTTTTGGGTTAGGACAGCCCCAGCATTTT.

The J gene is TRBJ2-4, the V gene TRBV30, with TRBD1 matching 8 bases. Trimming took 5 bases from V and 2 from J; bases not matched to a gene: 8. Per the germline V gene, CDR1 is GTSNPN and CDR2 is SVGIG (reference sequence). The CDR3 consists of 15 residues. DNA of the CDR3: TGTGCCTGGCACCAGGGGGCCGGATCCAAAAACATTCAGTACTTC. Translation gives CAWHQGAGSKNIQYF.

As DNA, the CDR3 is TGTGCCAGCAGTTTAGGAGGAACTGACTACGAGCAGTACTTC. Translating it yields CASSLGGTDYEQYF. The genes are TRBV28 and TRBJ2-7; tentative D call: TRBD2 (5 bases). The CDR3 contains 14 residues. V lost 2 bases to trimming and J lost 3 bases, with 11 bases between them. In germline, CDR1 is MDHEN, CDR2 SYDVKM.

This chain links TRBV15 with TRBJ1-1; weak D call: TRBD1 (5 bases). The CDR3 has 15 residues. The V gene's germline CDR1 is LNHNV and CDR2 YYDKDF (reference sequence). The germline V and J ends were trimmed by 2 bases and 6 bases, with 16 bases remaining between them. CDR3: CATSRKGVGQAEAFF. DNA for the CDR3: TGTGCCACCAGCAGAAAAGGCGTGGGGCAAGCTGAAGCTTTCTTT.

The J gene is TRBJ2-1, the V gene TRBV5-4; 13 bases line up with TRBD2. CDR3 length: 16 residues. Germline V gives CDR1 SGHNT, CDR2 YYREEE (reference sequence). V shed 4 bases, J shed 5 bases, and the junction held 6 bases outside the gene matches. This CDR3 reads CASSVRTSGRDNEQFF. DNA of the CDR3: TGTGCCAGCAGCGTCAGGACTAGCGGGAGAGACAATGAGCAGTTCTTC.

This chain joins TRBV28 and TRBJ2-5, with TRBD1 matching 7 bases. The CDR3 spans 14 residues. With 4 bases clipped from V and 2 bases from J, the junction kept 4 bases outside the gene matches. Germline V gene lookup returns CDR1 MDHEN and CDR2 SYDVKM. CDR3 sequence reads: CASSSMTGQETQYF. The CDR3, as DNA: TGTGCCAGCAGTTCCATGACAGGGCAAGAGACCCAGTACTTC.